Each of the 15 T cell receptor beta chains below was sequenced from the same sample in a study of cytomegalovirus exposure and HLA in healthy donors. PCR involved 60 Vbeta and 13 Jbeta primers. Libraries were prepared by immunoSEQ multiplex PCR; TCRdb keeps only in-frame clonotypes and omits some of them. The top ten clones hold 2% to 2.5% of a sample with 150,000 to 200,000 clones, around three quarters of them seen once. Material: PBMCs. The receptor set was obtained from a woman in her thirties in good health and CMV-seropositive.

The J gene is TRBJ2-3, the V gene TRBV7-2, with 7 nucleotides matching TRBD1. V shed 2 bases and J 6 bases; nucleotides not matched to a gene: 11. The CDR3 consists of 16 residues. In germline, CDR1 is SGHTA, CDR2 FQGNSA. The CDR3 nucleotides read TGTGCCAGCAGCTTAAGTGTGGGACAGCTCGGGGATACGCAGTATTTT. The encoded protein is CASSLSVGQLGDTQYF.

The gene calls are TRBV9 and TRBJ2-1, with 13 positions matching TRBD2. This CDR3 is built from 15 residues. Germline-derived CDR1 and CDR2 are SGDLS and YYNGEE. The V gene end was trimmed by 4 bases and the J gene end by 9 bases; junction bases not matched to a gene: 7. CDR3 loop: CASSIGLAGDSEQFF. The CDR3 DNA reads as TGTGCCAGCAGCATCGGACTAGCGGGAGATAGTGAGCAGTTCTTC.

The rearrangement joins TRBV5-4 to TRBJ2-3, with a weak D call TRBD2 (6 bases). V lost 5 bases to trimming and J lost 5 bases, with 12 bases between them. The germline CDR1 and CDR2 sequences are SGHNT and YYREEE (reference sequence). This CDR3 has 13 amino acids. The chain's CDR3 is CASSQDYGDTQYF. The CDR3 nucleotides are TGTGCCAGCAGTCAGGACTATGGAGATACGCAGTATTTT.

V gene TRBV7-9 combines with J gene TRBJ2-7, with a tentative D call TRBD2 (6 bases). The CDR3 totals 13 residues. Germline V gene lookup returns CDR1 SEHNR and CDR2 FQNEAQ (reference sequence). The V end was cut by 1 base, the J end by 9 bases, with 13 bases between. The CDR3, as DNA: TGTGCCAGCAGCTTAGGTCAGGAGGAGGGGCAGTACTTC. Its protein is CASSLGQEEGQYF.

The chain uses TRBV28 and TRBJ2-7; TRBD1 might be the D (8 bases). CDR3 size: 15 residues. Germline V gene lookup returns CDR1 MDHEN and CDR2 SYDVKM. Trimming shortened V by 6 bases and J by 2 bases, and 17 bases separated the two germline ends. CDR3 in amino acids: CASSSGGTGTYEQYF. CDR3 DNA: TGTGCCAGCAGCTCCGGGGGGACAGGTACCTACGAGCAGTACTTC.

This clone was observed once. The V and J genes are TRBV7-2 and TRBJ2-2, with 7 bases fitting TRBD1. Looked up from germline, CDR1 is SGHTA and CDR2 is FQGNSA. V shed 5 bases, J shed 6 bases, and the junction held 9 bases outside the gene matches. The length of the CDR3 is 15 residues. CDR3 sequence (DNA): TGTGCCAGCAGCCGCCGATCCGACAGGGCCGGGGAGCTGTTTTTT. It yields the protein CASSRRSDRAGELFF.

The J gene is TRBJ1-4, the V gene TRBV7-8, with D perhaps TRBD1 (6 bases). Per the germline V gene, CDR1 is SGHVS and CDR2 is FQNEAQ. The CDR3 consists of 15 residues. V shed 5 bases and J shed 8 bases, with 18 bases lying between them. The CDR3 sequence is CASSPRTVVNEKLFF. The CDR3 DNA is TGTGCCAGCAGCCCGAGGACAGTAGTTAACGAAAAACTGTTTTTT.

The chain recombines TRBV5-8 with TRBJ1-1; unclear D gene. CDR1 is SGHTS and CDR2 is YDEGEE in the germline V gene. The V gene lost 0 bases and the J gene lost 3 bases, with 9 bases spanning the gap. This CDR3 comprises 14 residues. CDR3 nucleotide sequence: TGTGCCAGCAGCTTGGGTCTAGTCTACACTGAAGCTTTCTTT. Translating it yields CASSLGLVYTEAFF.

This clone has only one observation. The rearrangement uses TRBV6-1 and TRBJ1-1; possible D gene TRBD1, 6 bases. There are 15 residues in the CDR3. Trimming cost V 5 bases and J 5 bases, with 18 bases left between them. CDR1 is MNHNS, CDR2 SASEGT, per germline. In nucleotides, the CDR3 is TGTGCCAGCAGTCCTACTCCAGGGAGGGGGACTGAAGCTTTCTTT. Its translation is CASSPTPGRGTEAFF.

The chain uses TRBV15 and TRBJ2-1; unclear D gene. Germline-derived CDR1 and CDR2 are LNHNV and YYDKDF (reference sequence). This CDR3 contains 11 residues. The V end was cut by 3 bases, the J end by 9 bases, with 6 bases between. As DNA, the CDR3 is TGTGCCACCAGCAGTAACAGTGAGCAGTTCTTC. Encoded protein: CATSSNSEQFF. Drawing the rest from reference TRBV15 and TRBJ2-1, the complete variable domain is DAMVIQNPRYQVTQFGKPVTLSCSQTLNHNVMYWYQQKSSQAPKLLFHYYDKDFNNEADTPDNFQSRRPNTSFCFLDIRSPGLGDTAMYLCATSSNSEQFFGPGTRLTVL.

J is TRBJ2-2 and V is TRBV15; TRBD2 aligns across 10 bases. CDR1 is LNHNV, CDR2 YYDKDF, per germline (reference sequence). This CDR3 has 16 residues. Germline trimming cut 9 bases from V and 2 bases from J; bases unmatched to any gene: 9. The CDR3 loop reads CATTTGTSVNTGELFF. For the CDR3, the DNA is TGTGCCACTACGACCGGGACTAGCGTTAACACCGGGGAGCTGTTTTTT.

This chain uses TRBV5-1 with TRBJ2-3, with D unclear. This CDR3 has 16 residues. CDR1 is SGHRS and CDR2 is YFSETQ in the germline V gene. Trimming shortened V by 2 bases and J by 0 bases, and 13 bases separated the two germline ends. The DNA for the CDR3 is TGCGCCAGCAGCTTATTCATCACCAGAAGCACAGATACGCAGTATTTT. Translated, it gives CASSLFITRSTDTQYF.

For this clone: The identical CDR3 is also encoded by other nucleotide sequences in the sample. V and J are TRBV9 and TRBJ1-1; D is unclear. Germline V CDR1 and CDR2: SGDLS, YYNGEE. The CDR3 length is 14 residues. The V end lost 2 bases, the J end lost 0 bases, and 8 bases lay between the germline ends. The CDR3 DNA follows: TGTGCCAGCAGCGTTTCCGGGATGAACACTGAAGCTTTCTTT. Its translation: CASSVSGMNTEAFF.

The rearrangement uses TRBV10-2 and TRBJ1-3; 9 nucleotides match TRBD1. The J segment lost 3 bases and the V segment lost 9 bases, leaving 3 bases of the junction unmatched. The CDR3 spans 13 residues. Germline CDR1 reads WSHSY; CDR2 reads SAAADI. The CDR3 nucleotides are TGCGCCAGTAAGACAGGGGGTGGAAACACCATATATTTT. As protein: CASKTGGGNTIYF.

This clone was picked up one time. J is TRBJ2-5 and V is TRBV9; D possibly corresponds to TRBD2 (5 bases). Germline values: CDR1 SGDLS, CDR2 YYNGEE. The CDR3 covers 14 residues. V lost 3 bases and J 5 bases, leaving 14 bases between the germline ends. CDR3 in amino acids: CASSAGNLLETQYF. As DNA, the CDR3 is TGTGCCAGCAGCGCCGGGAACCTCTTGGAGACCCAGTACTTC.